This T cell receptor beta chain originates from a study of beta chain features in type 1 diabetes. Of note for this clone: The antigen is undetermined.

The length of the CDR3 is 16 residues. The V gene's germline CDR1 is ENHRY and CDR2 SYGVKD. V shed 0 bases and J 2 bases; nucleotides not matched to a gene: 4. The sequenced template was cDNA made from the entire isolated RNA. Generated by immunoSEQ multiplex PCR, the TCRdb table keeps only in-frame clones and is missing some. The repertoire consists of 600,000 or so clones, with about 14% occurring once and the leading ten covering just under 0.04%. Study-wide results and limits: All four CD4+ subsets of Type 1 diabetes patients contained TCRB CDR3s that were moderately but significantly shorter.

The source is a man aged 18 to 35 with type 1 diabetes. The rearrangement links TRBV10-3 to TRBJ2-1; 7 nucleotides agree with TRBD2. Sequenced material: naive CD4+ T cells from blood. This CDR3 reads CAISESASGPYNEQFF. The CDR3, as DNA: TGTGCCATCAGTGAGTCAGCTAGCGGACCCTACAATGAGCAGTTCTTC.